This T cell receptor beta chain was captured by sequencing in a study of T-cell memory formation after mild COVID-19 (dated by TCRdb to the early 2020s). Background on the whole study: Most TCR sequence clusters were specific to one of the two donors. In a couple of donors, T-cell clones that expanded and contracted after mild COVID-19 were tracked by sequencing TCRalpha and TCRbeta repertoires over time. Two young, previously healthy adult volunteers made up the cohort, one male and one female.

The germline V gene gives CDR1 as SQVTM and CDR2 as ANQGSEA. At the junction V is shortened by 6 bases and J by 9 bases, with 18 bases in between. The CDR3 has 13 amino acids, counting the end cysteine and phenylalanine. The sequence is cut down to CDR3 DNA, 39 bases in frame from base 1. Points on this clonotype: The target of this receptor is not known. Per-nucleotide qualities are absent, and no much larger clonotype sits a single base away.

What the authors observed across the whole study: The study included only a couple of mild cases, and larger cohorts that include severe cases with pre-infection samples were judged to be necessary. Contracting CD4+ clones turned up mainly in the CM and EM memory subsets, whereas EMRA was where CD8+ clones were enriched. Clones that contracted from day 15 to 85 showed balanced CD4/CD8 phenotypes, whereas a second wave of clones that expanded from day 15 to 37 leaned towards CD4+. Some responding clones were found in pre-infection memory, which suggests that pre-existing cross-reactive memory T cells took part in the SARS-CoV-2 response. Whether the second-wave clones peaking on day 37 were SARS-CoV-2 specific was not confirmed.

Reads for this sample came from an Illumina NovaSeq 6000. cDNA libraries for TCRalpha and TCRbeta were prepared by 5'RACE using constant-segment primers, with sample barcodes and unique molecular identifiers added. Trizol reagent was used to extract RNA from every sample. Library amplification was performed in two PCR steps, and a second sample barcode and Illumina TruSeq adapters were introduced in the second step. Libraries were sequenced on an Illumina NovaSeq with 2 x 150 bp paired-end reads. The study's own analysis went as follows. The reads were demultiplexed and collapsed into UMI-guided consensus sequences using migec v1.2.7. With mixcr v2.1.11, UMI consensuses were aligned to TRA and TRB V and J templates and assembled into clonotypes. Expanded or contracted clonotypes were those called significant by both edgeR and NoisET, with noise models trained on biological replicates. For edgeR calls, the cutoffs were a false discovery rate-adjusted p below 0.01 and a log2 fold-change threshold of 1. As an exploratory analysis of dynamics, max-normalized trajectories of the 1000 most abundant clonotypes were examined with PCA combined with hierarchical clustering. Separately sequenced CD4+ and CD8+ repertoires were used to assign a CD4 or CD8 phenotype to each responding clone. TCRdb reprocessed the public reads (quality trimming at Q25 with fastp, clone calling with MiXCR) and kept in-frame beta chains. Every CDR3 protein is listed once, alongside the most common genes and DNA of its rows. For this entry, the V and J calls and clone size follow TCRdb and not the study's own pipeline. In all, the sample holds about 110,000 distinct CDR3 sequences, and about 18% of those were seen once. Around 5.5% of the sample goes to the ten largest clones.

Ficoll-Paque density gradient centrifugation was the method used to isolate PBMCs. The TCR comes from a man aged 18 to 29 who had mild COVID-19 (a few samples of this study predate the infection). The sample titles of this study are shuffled in the database, so cell type and time point are left out; the donor was told from shared clones. Sequencing used PBMCs or a T cell subset sorted from them (not recorded which). The rearrangement combines TRBV29-1 with TRBJ2-1, and perhaps TRBD2 as D gene, on 5 matching bases. This receptor carries the CDR3 CSVEYRVSGEQFF. The bases read TGCAGCGTCGAATATAGGGTCAGCGGTGAGCAGTTCTTC.